This T cell receptor (beta chain) derives from a study of T cell responses to AZD1222 COVID-19 vaccine. General observations from the study: A mostly white British donor set with more females was recruited, and clonal diversity was possibly underestimated.

Only in-frame clones appear in the TCRdb table, and some are missing; sequencing was by immunoSEQ multiplex PCR. The sample has approximately 120,000 clones; approximately 80% are singletons. There are 14 residues in the CDR3. Looked up from germline, CDR1 is GTSNPN and CDR2 is SVGIG (reference sequence). V shed 1 base and J shed 4 bases, with 10 bases lying between them. Comment on this clone: The antigen remains unidentified.

This sequence joins TRBV30 and TRBJ1-4; D remains unclear. This clonotype was obtained from an adult who received the AZD1222 COVID-19 vaccine. Source: peripheral blood, taken 28 days after the second AZD1222 dose. The CDR3 DNA sequence: TGTGCCTGGAGTGGGACCGTGCTTAATGAAAAACTGTTTTTT. Its protein is CAWSGTVLNEKLFF.